This T cell receptor beta chain came from a study of blood T cell repertoires in COVID-19 (dated by TCRdb to the early 2020s). For the study in its entirety: Samples covering the acute and convalescent phases of COVID-19 were provided by collaborators in the United States, Italy and Spain. The material from the prospective study consisted of cDNA or gDNA derived from T cells, B-cell-depleted T cells, or PBMCs. The dataset comprised deeply sampled blood TCRbeta repertoires from subjects exposed to, actively infected with, or recovered from COVID-19. The repertoires were released in a freely available public database meant as a resource for research on the immune response to SARS-CoV-2. The samples were drawn from two sources: the first 160 participants of the ongoing ImmuneRACE study, and 950 to 1,500 subjects contributed by 6 global collaborators. A de-identified subject ID, COVID-19 status, age in years and sex were almost always included in the sample metadata. Where available, HLA class I and class II types were obtained from metadata supplied by the sample provider rather than from assay-based typing.

TCRbeta CDR3 regions were amplified from genomic DNA by means of the immunoSEQ Assay, a bias-controlled multiplex PCR. On the study's bioinformatics: The number of nucleated cells in each sample was estimated from the amplification of reference gene primers within the assay. To quantify the absolute abundance of each unique TCRbeta CDR3 rearrangement, sequence reads were collapsed and filtered. For each sample, productive Simpson clonality was calculated by taking the square root of Simpson's diversity index across productive rearrangements. Here the immuneACCESS table is served through TCRdb, limited to in-frame sequences with V and J called. Missing clones are a known gap in these copies; in checked studies unresolved V genes cover under half, and the rest lacks a known reason. That table is the source of V, J and clone size, and D and trimming were worked out from the DNA. The sample data list 150,000 to 200,000 clones, and 70% to 90% of these were observed just once. 7.5% to 10% of the sample is in the top ten clones.

Study-wide conclusions, independent of this receptor: The quantity of clinical and demographic metadata differed by source and by participant and was supplied without curation.

The germline V gene yields MDHEN for CDR1 and SYDVKM for CDR2. The CDR3 starts with the cysteine, ends with the phenylalanine, and has 13 residues. Kept here is only the CDR3 DNA, which spans 39 bases and is read in frame from base 1. V drops 6 bases and J drops 4 bases, leaving 12 bases in between. Remarks on this clone: It has no known antigen specificity. No base-level quality is on record; no much larger clone is a single base apart.

Each collaborating institution followed its own protocols to collect whole blood in K2EDTA tubes. For TCRbeta analysis, collaborators shipped samples in one of three forms: frozen whole blood, isolated PBMCs, or DNA extracted from either of those sample types. The V and J genes are TRBV28 and TRBJ1-2; a weak D assignment points to TRBD1 (6 bases agree). This receptor was taken from a man aged 50 to 59 with active or convalescent COVID-19. Sequencing input: peripheral blood. The sequenced DNA is TGTGCCAGCAGACCAGGGGAGATCTATGGCTACACCTTC. Its translation reads: CASRPGEIYGYTF.